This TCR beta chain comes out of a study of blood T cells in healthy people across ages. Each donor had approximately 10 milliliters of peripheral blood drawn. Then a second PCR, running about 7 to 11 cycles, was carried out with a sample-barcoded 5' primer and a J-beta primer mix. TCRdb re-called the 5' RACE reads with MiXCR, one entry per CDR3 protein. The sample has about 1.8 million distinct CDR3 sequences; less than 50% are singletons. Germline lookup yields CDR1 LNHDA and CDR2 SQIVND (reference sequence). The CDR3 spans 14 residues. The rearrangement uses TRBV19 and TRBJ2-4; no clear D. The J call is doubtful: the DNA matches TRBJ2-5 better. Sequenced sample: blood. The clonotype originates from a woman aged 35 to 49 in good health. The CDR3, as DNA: TGTGCCAGTAGTATTTCCCGAACGTCAGAGACCCAGTACTTC. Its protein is CASSISRTSETQYF.